A selection of T cell receptor beta chains follows, all from one sample in a study of T-cell reconstitution after alpha-beta-depleted transplantation in children. TCRdb used MiXCR to reprocess the PCR reads, holding one entry per CDR3 protein. The sample records 170,000 or so distinct CDR3 sequences, approximately 6.6% being singletons. The sequences come from PBMCs from the stem cell graft donor, collected from the stem cell graft. Receptor source: a human donor who donated a stem cell graft to a child with Wiskott-Aldrich syndrome. Each CDR3 is given with its conserved first and last residue. A D gene is named only where the DNA matches it firmly. Size is omitted from some rows. Given values are once, few, many or a class for expanded clones.

>TRBJ2-5|TRBV3-1|TRBD1|many
CASSQGQGGETQYF
TGTGCCAGCAGCCAAGGACAGGGCGGGGAGACCCAGTACTTC
>TRBJ2-3|TRBV29-1|.|many
CSVTGLAGDTQYF
TGCAGCGTTACCGGTCTCGCTGGAGATACGCAGTATTTT
>TRBJ2-7|TRBV12-3/TRBV12-4|.|many
CASSPWDTIDYEQYF
TGTGCCAGCAGTCCTTGGGACACCATCGACTACGAGCAGTACTTC
>TRBJ2-5|TRBV5-1|TRBD2|many
CASSLGAGGRQETQYF
TGCGCCAGCAGCTTGGGAGCGGGGGGTCGTCAAGAGACCCAGTACTTC
>TRBJ2-5|TRBV12-3/TRBV12-4|.|many
CASSLTGQPRAAQYF
TGTGCCAGCAGCTTAACCGGACAGCCTAGAGCGGCCCAGTACTTC
>TRBJ2-7|TRBV28|TRBD1|many
CASSPLRTGGYEQYF
TGTGCCAGCAGTCCCCTGCGGACAGGGGGCTACGAGCAGTACTTC
>TRBJ2-1|TRBV27|TRBD1|.
CASSFSRGGLSYNEQFF
TGTGCCAGCAGTTTTTCCCGAGGGGGCCTCTCCTACAATGAGCAGTTCTTC
>TRBJ2-7|TRBV5-1|.|.
CASSWGPDNSYEQYF
TGCGCCAGCAGCTGGGGCCCGGACAACTCCTACGAGCAGTACTTC
>TRBJ1-1|TRBV5-6|TRBD1|many
CASNLDRRNTEAFF
TGTGCCAGCAACCTGGACAGGCGGAACACTGAAGCTTTCTTT
>TRBJ2-4|TRBV3-1|TRBD1|few
CASSQGQGRNIQYF
TGTGCCAGCAGCCAAGGACAGGGGAGGAACATTCAGTACTTC
>TRBJ2-1|TRBV19|.|.
CASTYRISSYNEQFF
TGTGCCAGTACGTACCGAATAAGCTCCTACAATGAGCAGTTCTTC
>TRBJ1-5|TRBV6-1|TRBD1|many
CASSENRGVGNQPQHF
TGTGCCAGCAGTGAAAACAGGGGTGTGGGCAATCAGCCCCAGCATTTT
>TRBJ1-5|TRBV12-3/TRBV12-4|TRBD1|many
CASSLRQGLGNQPQHF
TGTGCCAGCAGTCTCCGACAGGGTTTAGGCAATCAGCCCCAGCATTTT
>TRBJ1-2|TRBV13|.|few
CASSLMLRREGYGYTF
TGTGCCAGCAGCTTAATGCTAAGGAGGGAGGGCTATGGCTACACCTTC
>TRBJ1-1|TRBV21-1|.|many
CASSKVAGGRTEAFF
TGTGCCAGCAGCAAAGTGGCGGGGGGGAGGACTGAAGCTTTCTTT
>TRBJ2-7|TRBV10-3|TRBD2|many
CATQAGSYEQYF
TGTGCCACACAAGCGGGGAGCTACGAGCAGTACTTC
>TRBJ1-6|TRBV6-5|.|many
CASGSSSYNSPLHF
TGTGCCAGCGGGTCCTCCTCCTATAATTCACCCCTCCACTTT
>TRBJ1-6|TRBV7-9|TRBD1|many
CASSRGGTENSPLHF
TGTGCCAGCAGCCGAGGAGGGACAGAGAATTCACCCCTCCACTTT
>TRBJ2-1|TRBV25-1|TRBD2|many
CASSDQSGRALGSYNEQFF
TGTGCCAGCAGTGATCAGAGCGGGAGGGCTTTGGGGTCCTACAATGAGCAGTTCTTC
>TRBJ2-1|TRBV12-3/TRBV12-4|.|many
CASSLPINEQFF
TGTGCCAGCAGTTTACCGATCAATGAGCAGTTCTTC
>TRBJ2-1|TRBV7-9|.|many
CASSLTGNEQFF
TGTGCCAGCAGCTTAACAGGCAATGAGCAGTTCTTC
>TRBJ2-3|TRBV12-3/TRBV12-4|TRBD2|many
CASKERETDTQYF
TGTGCCAGCAAGGAGCGGGAGACAGATACGCAGTATTTT
>TRBJ1-5|TRBV5-6|.|many
CASSLGARGNQPQHF
TGTGCCAGCAGCTTAGGGGCGCGAGGCAATCAGCCCCAGCATTTT
>TRBJ2-7|TRBV20-1|.|few
CSARGGPYEQYF
TGCAGTGCCCGTGGGGGCCCCTACGAGCAGTACTTC
>TRBJ2-1|TRBV12-3/TRBV12-4|TRBD2|few
CASRLGLAGDSSYNEQFF
TGTGCCAGCAGACTAGGACTAGCGGGGGACAGCTCCTACAATGAGCAGTTCTTC
>TRBJ1-5|TRBV5-1|.|many
CASSWDSNQPQHF
TGCGCCAGCAGCTGGGATAGCAATCAGCCCCAGCATTTT
>TRBJ1-2|TRBV6-5|TRBD1|many
CASSYSFGQGRNYGYTF
TGTGCCAGCAGTTACTCGTTTGGACAGGGGAGGAACTATGGCTACACCTTC
>TRBJ1-6|TRBV6-5|.|many
CASSYSGGDSPLHF
TGTGCCAGCAGTTACTCGGGGGGAGACTCACCCCTCCACTTT
>TRBJ1-4|TRBV20-1|.|many
CSARGGAGEKLFF
TGCAGTGCTAGGGGGGGGGCAGGTGAAAAACTGTTTTTT
>TRBJ2-1|TRBV5-1|TRBD2|many
CASSSGGWNEQFF
TGCGCCAGCAGCTCGGGGGGTTGGAATGAGCAGTTCTTC
>TRBJ2-5|TRBV20-1|.|.
CSANSFRGPLRETQYF
TGCAGTGCTAACTCGTTCCGGGGGCCGTTACGGGAGACCCAGTACTTC
>TRBJ2-7|TRBV30|.|many
CAWGATWGGEQYF
TGTGCCTGGGGGGCGACATGGGGAGGCGAGCAGTACTTC
>TRBJ1-4|TRBV4-3|.|many
CASSQTTGEAEKLFF
TGCGCCAGCAGCCAAACCACCGGGGAAGCTGAAAAACTGTTTTTT
>TRBJ2-3|TRBV12-3/TRBV12-4|.|many
CASSLGLGSTDTQYF
TGTGCCAGCAGTTTAGGTTTAGGGAGCACAGATACGCAGTATTTT
>TRBJ2-3|TRBV9|.|many
CASSVVGADTQYF
TGTGCCAGCAGCGTAGTTGGAGCAGATACGCAGTATTTT
>TRBJ2-1|TRBV28|.|many
CASSWGGGEQFF
TGTGCCAGCAGTTGGGGAGGAGGTGAGCAGTTCTTC
>TRBJ1-4|TRBV18|.|.
CASSPGAVTNEKLFF
TGTGCCAGCTCACCAGGAGCAGTAACTAATGAAAAACTGTTTTTT
>TRBJ2-5|TRBV6-1|.|many
CASTYHPFGQETQYF
TGTGCCAGCACCTATCACCCGTTCGGTCAAGAGACCCAGTACTTC
>TRBJ1-5|TRBV7-6|TRBD1|.
CASSSGQGRNQPQHF
TGTGCCAGCAGCTCGGGACAGGGTCGCAATCAGCCCCAGCATTTT
>TRBJ2-3|TRBV29-1|.|many
CSERGISTDTQYF
TGCAGCGAAAGGGGGATTAGCACAGATACGCAGTATTTT
>TRBJ1-1|TRBV10-3|.|many
CAITKISGPQGNTEAFF
TGTGCCATCACTAAAATCTCCGGGCCCCAAGGGAACACTGAAGCTTTCTTT
>TRBJ2-5|TRBV7-2|.|few
CASSSWTDQETQYF
TGTGCCAGCAGCTCGTGGACAGACCAAGAGACCCAGTACTTC
>TRBJ2-1|TRBV12-3/TRBV12-4|TRBD2|many
CASSPGRAGGDNEQFF
TGTGCCAGCAGTCCGGGTAGAGCGGGAGGCGACAATGAGCAGTTCTTC
>TRBJ2-6|TRBV27|TRBD1|many
CASRAGGNNVLTF
TGTGCCAGCAGGGCAGGGGGTAACAACGTCCTGACTTTC
>TRBJ2-5|TRBV9|.|many
CASSVRSGGRTSETQYF
TGTGCCAGCAGCGTCAGGAGTGGTGGGAGGACCTCAGAGACCCAGTACTTC
>TRBJ2-1|TRBV20-1|.|many
CSARDRAGWHEQFF
TGCAGTGCTAGAGATCGCGCAGGGTGGCATGAGCAGTTCTTC